These 22 T cell receptor beta chains came from one sample sequenced in a study of T cell responses to AZD1222 COVID-19 vaccine. Assay: immunoSEQ multiplex PCR; the TCRdb copy retains only in-frame clones and omits some. The sample consists of about 70,000 clones, 85% of them appearing once. The sample in question was peripheral blood, obtained on day 0 of AZD1222 vaccination. The receptors come from an adult in good health.

V is TRBV9 and J is TRBJ2-3, with D unclear. The CDR3 is 13 amino acids. The germline V gene has CDR1 SGDLS and CDR2 YYNGEE. Trimming removed 0 bases at V and 1 base at J, with 3 bases between. This chain's CDR3 is CASSVGGTDTQYF. CDR3 sequence (DNA): TGTGCCAGCAGCGTAGGAGGCACAGATACGCAGTATTTT.

CDR3 DNA sequence: TGCGCCAGCAGCTTGGCCCCAGCTACCGGGGAGCTGTTTTTT. Translating it yields CASSLAPATGELFF. The genes are TRBV5-1 and TRBJ2-2; D remains ambiguous. This CDR3 region has 14 residues. V was cut by 0 bases and J by 5 bases, with 8 bases left in between. Looked up from germline, CDR1 is SGHRS and CDR2 is YFSETQ.

This chain links TRBV5-6 with TRBJ2-1, with unresolved D. The CDR3 is made up of 12 amino acids. Germline V gene sequence: CDR1 SGHDT, CDR2 YYEEEE. The V end was cut by 4 bases, the J end by 7 bases, with 9 bases between. The CDR3 protein is CASSPGWNEQFF. The CDR3, as DNA: TGTGCCAGCAGCCCAGGTTGGAATGAGCAGTTCTTC.

The chain carries TRBV9 and TRBJ2-7; 9 positions agree with TRBD2. Germline CDR1 SGDLS, CDR2 YYNGEE. Trimming at V came to 2 bases and at J to 5 bases, leaving 8 bases not matched to a gene. The CDR3 is made up of 15 amino acids. The CDR3 sequence: CASSVQAGGRDEQYF. DNA of the CDR3: TGTGCCAGCAGCGTCCAAGCGGGGGGAAGGGACGAGCAGTACTTC.

The V gene is TRBV6-1, the J gene TRBJ1-5; D gene unclear. The germline V gene encodes CDR1 MNHNS and CDR2 SASEGT. The CDR3 consists of 14 residues. Trimming removed 6 bases at V and 1 base at J, with 10 bases between. DNA for the CDR3: TGTGCCAGCAGAGGAGGGTTCAGCAATCAGCCCCAGCATTTT. Amino acids: CASRGGFSNQPQHF.

The chain couples TRBV11-2 to TRBJ2-7; tentatively, D is TRBD1 (6 bases). Between the trimmed V and J ends, which lost 5 bases and 4 bases, there was a span of 21 bases. The CDR3 loop spans 16 amino acids. Per germline, CDR1 SGHAT and CDR2 FQNNGV. This CDR3 reads CASSPLSRKGDYEQYF. The DNA for the CDR3 is TGTGCCAGCAGCCCACTCTCCCGGAAGGGGGATTACGAGCAGTACTTC.

The V call is TRBV6-4, the J call TRBJ1-2; maybe TRBD1 (6 bases). The germline V gene has CDR1 MRHNA and CDR2 SNTAGT. The CDR3 spans 14 residues. V was cut by 4 bases and J by 6 bases, with 15 bases left in between. In nucleotides, the CDR3 is TGTGCCAGCAGTGTTCAGGCAGGGGTAGATGGCTACACCTTC. This codes for CASSVQAGVDGYTF.

The genes are TRBV10-2 and TRBJ1-1, with D possibly matching TRBD1 (5 bases). Looked up from germline, CDR1 is WSHSY and CDR2 is SAAADI. Between the trimmed V and J ends, which lost 8 bases and 0 bases, there was a span of 13 bases. CDR3 length: 14 residues. CDR3 region: CASLPTVMNTEAFF. The DNA for the CDR3 is TGCGCCAGCTTACCGACAGTTATGAACACTGAAGCTTTCTTT.

This clone appeared once. The chain carries TRBV7-9 and TRBJ2-5; D not certain. CDR1 SEHNR and CDR2 FQNEAQ come from the germline V gene (reference sequence). This CDR3 contains 13 residues. V lost 3 bases to trimming and J lost 4 bases, with 9 bases between them. The CDR3 loop is CASSFNPGETQYF. CDR3 coding DNA: TGTGCCAGCAGCTTCAACCCGGGAGAGACCCAGTACTTC.

The V gene is TRBV5-4, the J gene TRBJ1-2; TRBD1 agrees at 8 bases. V was pared by 4 bases and J by 0 bases, with 11 bases of the junction left unmatched. The CDR3 has 17 amino acids. From germline, CDR1 is SGHNT and CDR2 YYREEE (reference sequence). CDR3 nucleotide sequence: TGTGCCAGCAGCACTAGCCAGGGGGCCAGAGCTAACTATGGCTACACCTTC. This encodes CASSTSQGARANYGYTF.

This clone came up once. J is TRBJ1-2 and V is TRBV5-1, with TRBD1 as a possible D gene (5 bases). The germline V and J ends were trimmed by 0 bases and 7 bases, with 16 bases remaining between them. This CDR3 has 15 amino acids. Per germline, CDR1 SGHRS and CDR2 YFSETQ. CDR3 nucleotide sequence: TGCGCCAGCAGCTTGGATTCGGGACCCGAGACTGGCTACACCTTC. It specifies CASSLDSGPETGYTF.

This clone appeared a single time. The chain recombines TRBV5-5 with TRBJ1-5; D is unclear. There are 12 residues in the CDR3. Germline-derived CDR1 and CDR2 are SGHKS and YYEKEE (reference sequence). The V gene lost 1 base and the J gene lost 4 bases, with 3 bases spanning the gap. The CDR3 nucleotides are TGTGCCAGCAGCTTGTTGAATCAGCCCCAGCATTTT. Translation: CASSLLNQPQHF.

This sequence joins TRBV7-2 and TRBJ2-1; D ambiguous. This CDR3 comprises 15 residues. Per the germline V gene, CDR1 is SGHTA and CDR2 is FQGNSA. V lost 4 bases, J lost 1 base, and 11 bases lay in between. As DNA, the CDR3 is TGTGCCAGCAGCTCCCCTGGTCGGTCCTACAATGAGCAGTTCTTC. Amino acids: CASSSPGRSYNEQFF.

V gene TRBV5-4 combines with J gene TRBJ1-5; a weak D match, TRBD1 (5 bases). V was pared by 2 bases and J by 9 bases, with 9 bases between. Germline V gene data show CDR1 as SGHNT and CDR2 as YYREEE (reference sequence). The CDR3 runs 12 residues. The CDR3 DNA reads as TGTGCCAGCAGCTTTGACAGTTTGCCCCAGCATTTT. As protein: CASSFDSLPQHF.

J is TRBJ2-4 and V is TRBV27; 7 positions agree with TRBD1. This CDR3 contains 13 residues. Germline values: CDR1 MNHEY, CDR2 SMNVEV (reference sequence). V gave up 6 bases and J gave up 4 bases; unmatched junction bases: 3. CDR3 coding DNA: TGTGCCAGCAGACCGACAGGGAAAAACATTCAGTACTTC. As protein: CASRPTGKNIQYF.

The chain joins TRBV11-2 to TRBJ2-1, with 7 bases identical to TRBD2. The CDR3 loop spans 13 amino acids. J gave up 9 bases and V 3 bases, and 5 bases lay outside the gene matches. Per germline, CDR1 SGHAT and CDR2 FQNNGV. CDR3 DNA: TGTGCCAGCAGCTTTACCGGGAGGATTGAGCAGTTCTTC. Its translation: CASSFTGRIEQFF.

The rearrangement joins TRBV27 to TRBJ2-2, with D unresolved. CDR3 length: 14 amino acids. V gave up 4 bases and J gave up 1 base, with 7 bases separating them. CDR1 and CDR2 (germline): MNHEY, SMNVEV (reference sequence). CDR3 loop: CASSYRENTGELFF. CDR3 sequence (DNA): TGTGCCAGCAGTTACCGAGAGAACACCGGGGAGCTGTTTTTT.

This chain links TRBV2 with TRBJ2-7, with D perhaps TRBD1 (5 bases). The CDR3 spans 12 residues. With 6 bases removed from V and 3 bases from J, the gap between germline ends came to 9 bases. Germline V lookup: CDR1 SNHLY, CDR2 FYNNEI. CDR3 in amino acids: CASRTDSYEQYF. The CDR3 bases are TGTGCCAGCAGGACAGACAGCTACGAGCAGTACTTC.

J is TRBJ1-2 and V is TRBV27; no firm D call. Germline values: CDR1 MNHEY, CDR2 SMNVEV (reference sequence). The V and J ends lost 5 bases and 8 bases respectively, with 15 bases between them. The CDR3 sequence is 13 residues long. The CDR3 sequence is CASSPGPRLGYTF. CDR3 bases: TGTGCCAGCAGTCCGGGTCCCAGATTGGGCTACACCTTC.

The chain recombines TRBV6-6 with TRBJ2-7, with D maybe TRBD1 (6 bases). Looked up from germline, CDR1 is MNHNY and CDR2 is SVGAGI (reference sequence). The length of the CDR3 is 17 residues. Trimming removed 5 bases at V and 6 bases at J, with 26 bases between. As DNA, the CDR3 is TGTGCCAGCAGTCACCTCCCCGACGGGACACGGCTCTCCGAGCAGTACTTC. This sequence encodes CASSHLPDGTRLSEQYF.

The chain employs TRBV11-2 and TRBJ1-2; maybe TRBD1 (6 bases). Trimming removed 6 bases from V and 7 bases from J, with 12 bases in between. The germline CDR1 and CDR2 sequences are SGHAT and FQNNGV. This CDR3 has 12 residues. DNA for the CDR3: TGTGCCAGCAGGGAAAGGGGGTTTGGCTACACCTTC. This codes for CASRERGFGYTF.

This chain uses TRBV7-9 with TRBJ2-1, with TRBD2 identical over 10 bases. The CDR3 is 17 residues long. Germline V gene data show CDR1 as SEHNR and CDR2 as FQNEAQ (reference sequence). V dropped 4 bases and J dropped 7; count of bases not matched to a gene: 13. CDR3 in amino acids: CASSSRTSGPLGNEQFF. CDR3 sequence (DNA): TGTGCCAGCAGCTCGCGGACTAGCGGACCCCTTGGGAATGAGCAGTTCTTC.